Below, 13 T cell receptor beta chains from the same sample are listed, as sequenced in a study of Tregs in tolerant kidney transplant recipients. The method was immunoSEQ multiplex PCR; TCRdb's version includes in-frame clones alone and lacks a portion of them. The sample lists approximately 90,000 clones; around 94% were seen once. The specimen was CD8+ T cells from blood. The source of these receptors is a human donor in good health.

V usage is TRBV2 and J usage is TRBJ1-1; D unclear. The CDR3 spans 16 residues. Per the germline V gene, CDR1 is SNHLY and CDR2 is FYNNEI. V gave up 0 bases and J gave up 0 bases, with 11 bases separating them. This CDR3 reads CASSEAASYLNTEAFF. CDR3 nucleotide sequence: TGTGCCAGCAGTGAAGCAGCGAGTTACCTGAACACTGAAGCTTTCTTT.

The chain joins TRBV9 to TRBJ1-3; no clear D. From germline, CDR1 is SGDLS and CDR2 YYNGEE. Trimming pared 3 bases from V and 8 bases from J, leaving 15 bases between. The CDR3 is 14 amino acids. This CDR3 is CASSAGSGVDTIYF. The DNA for the CDR3 is TGTGCCAGCAGCGCGGGTTCTGGAGTAGACACCATATATTTT.

The CDR3 loop is CASSDGGYGYTF. The CDR3 region has the DNA TGTGCCAGCAGCGACGGGGGGTATGGCTACACCTTC. The J gene is TRBJ1-2, the V gene TRBV5-4; a weak D match, TRBD1 (5 bases). The CDR3 length is 12 residues. Germline loops: CDR1 SGHNT, CDR2 YYREEE (reference sequence). V was shortened by 4 bases and J by 5 bases, with 9 bases between the two germline ends.

This sequence joins TRBV5-1 and TRBJ2-3; D may be TRBD1 or TRBD2 (6 bases each). Germline CDR1 is SGHRS and CDR2 is YFSETQ. V shed 4 bases and J shed 5 bases, with 17 bases lying between them. This CDR3 has 15 residues. The CDR3 reads CASSPGGIRGDTQYF. DNA of the CDR3: TGCGCCAGCAGCCCCGGGGGCATCCGGGGAGATACGCAGTATTTT.

The J gene is TRBJ2-2, the V gene TRBV27, with D tentatively TRBD2 (6 bases). The CDR3 has 15 residues. V lost 7 bases and J 0 bases, leaving 12 bases between the germline ends. Looked up from germline, CDR1 is MNHEY and CDR2 is SMNVEV (reference sequence). CDR3 bases: TGTGCCAGCAAACCCGGAGGGCCGAACACCGGGGAGCTGTTTTTT. Its protein product is CASKPGGPNTGELFF.

This clone occurred once. The CDR3: CASSPARAYEQYF. Here the CDR3 DNA reads TGCGCCAGCAGCCCGGCCAGGGCCTACGAGCAGTACTTC. The genes are TRBV4-1 and TRBJ2-7, with D tentatively TRBD1 (5 bases). Per germline, CDR1 MGHRA and CDR2 YSYEKL. This CDR3 has 13 amino acids. V lost 4 bases, J lost 2 bases, and 9 bases lay in between.

The rearrangement links TRBV15 to TRBJ2-3; the D call may be TRBD1 or TRBD2 (5 bases each). The CDR3 is made up of 17 amino acids. The V end was cut by 0 bases, the J end by 1 base, with 14 bases between. From germline, CDR1 is LNHNV and CDR2 YYDKDF (reference sequence). The CDR3 is CATSRDWVRDGTDTQYF. The CDR3 DNA reads TGTGCCACCAGCAGAGATTGGGTTCGGGACGGCACAGATACGCAGTATTTT.

This clone is a singleton in its sample. This chain connects TRBV27 to TRBJ1-1; no clear D. The V and J ends lost 0 bases and 0 bases respectively, with 5 bases between them. The CDR3 has 14 amino acids. Per germline, CDR1 MNHEY and CDR2 SMNVEV (reference sequence). The CDR3 nucleotides read TGTGCCAGCAGTTTATCAGTTATGAACACTGAAGCTTTCTTT. Its protein product is CASSLSVMNTEAFF.

This chain uses TRBV2 with TRBJ2-3; D is perhaps TRBD2 (6 bases). Between the trimmed V and J ends, which lost 5 bases and 6 bases, there was a span of 15 bases. CDR3 length: 14 residues. The germline V gene has CDR1 SNHLY and CDR2 FYNNEI. DNA for the CDR3: TGTGCCAGCAGTTGGTGGGAGGCGGGGGATACGCAGTATTTT. Encoded protein: CASSWWEAGDTQYF.

The DNA of the CDR3 is TGTGCCAGCAGCCCGCGGACAGGGGCGCACTACGAGCAGTACTTC. Its translation is CASSPRTGAHYEQYF. The V gene is TRBV7-3, the J gene TRBJ2-7; TRBD1 matches at 9 bases. V was clipped by 5 bases and J by 3 bases; unmatched bases: 8. The V gene's germline CDR1 is SGHTA and CDR2 FQGTGA. The CDR3 totals 15 residues.

The CDR3 is CASSPGARSYEQYF. CDR3 in DNA: TGTGCCAGCAGTCCGGGGGCCCGTTCCTACGAGCAGTACTTC. The rearrangement joins TRBV27 to TRBJ2-7; D assignment may be TRBD1 or TRBD2 (6 bases each). V shed 5 bases and J shed 1 base, with 12 bases lying between them. Per the germline V gene, CDR1 is MNHEY and CDR2 is SMNVEV (reference sequence). The CDR3 runs 14 residues.

The chain uses TRBV6-5 and TRBJ2-7, with 9 nucleotides matching TRBD1. Germline trimming cut 4 bases from V and 5 bases from J; bases unmatched to any gene: 12. Per germline, CDR1 MNHEY and CDR2 SVGAGI. The length of the CDR3 is 16 residues. The CDR3 protein is CASSSTLGQGQDEQYF. CDR3 DNA: TGTGCCAGCAGTTCTACCCTTGGACAGGGGCAGGACGAGCAGTACTTC.

The genes are TRBV9 and TRBJ2-3; 8 bases agree with TRBD2. This CDR3 spans 19 amino acids. Trimming cost V 0 bases and J 6 bases; bases outside gene matches: 18. CDR1 is SGDLS, CDR2 YYNGEE, per germline. CDR3 loop: CASSVDRSTSTGGLDTQYF. In DNA form, the CDR3 reads TGTGCCAGCAGCGTAGACCGGAGCACCTCTACGGGGGGGTTGGATACGCAGTATTTT.